This TCR beta chain was retrieved from a study of shared clonotypes between healthy human individuals. Points from the study as a whole: Among non-shared clonotypes, generation probabilities were lower than among those shared by all four donors.

An approximately 220 ng quantity of DNA, 30,000 to 35,000 T cell genomes, went into the sorted-subset replicate PCRs. Produced via immunoSEQ multiplex PCR; TCRdb's table is partial and in-frame only. Of about 510,000 clones listed, 90% to 97% are singletons. The V end was cut by 1 base, the J end by 9 bases, with 8 bases between. The length of the CDR3 is 12 residues. Germline V gene lookup returns CDR1 SGDLS and CDR2 YYNGEE. Only one count was recorded for this clone. Its antigen is currently unknown. The specimen sequenced was naive CD4+ T cells sorted from blood. Subset denoted: CD45RA+ positively selected. This sequence was found in a young woman in good health. The chain employs TRBV9 and TRBJ2-1, with TRBD1 as a possible D gene (5 bases). CDR3 loop: CASSVQGVEQFF. CDR3 in DNA: TGTGCCAGCAGCGTACAGGGCGTTGAGCAGTTCTTC.